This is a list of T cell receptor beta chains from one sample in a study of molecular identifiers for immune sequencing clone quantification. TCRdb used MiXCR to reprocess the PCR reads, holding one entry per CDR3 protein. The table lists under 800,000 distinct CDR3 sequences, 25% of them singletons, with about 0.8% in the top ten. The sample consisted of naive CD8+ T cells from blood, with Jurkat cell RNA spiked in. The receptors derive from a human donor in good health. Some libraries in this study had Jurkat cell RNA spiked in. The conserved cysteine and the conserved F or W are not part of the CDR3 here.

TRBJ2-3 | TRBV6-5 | ASSYSSSGATDTQY
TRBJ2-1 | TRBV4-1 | ASSQGGLMMDNEQF
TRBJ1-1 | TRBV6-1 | ASSDGGEAF
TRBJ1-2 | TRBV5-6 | ASSLGTGYYGYT
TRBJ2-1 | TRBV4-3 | ASSQEPSGASSYNEQF
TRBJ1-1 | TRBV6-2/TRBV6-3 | ASSRGRSDTEAF
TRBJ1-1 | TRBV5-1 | ASRPGQGLNTEAF
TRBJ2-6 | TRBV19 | ASRLSSGASVLT
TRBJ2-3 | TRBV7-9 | ASSQGSGPYTDTQY
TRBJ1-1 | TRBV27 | ASSTGQGGGSTEAF
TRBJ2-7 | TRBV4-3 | ASSPAPAYEQY
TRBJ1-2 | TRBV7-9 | ASSLVTGRINYGYT
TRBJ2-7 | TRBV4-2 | ASSQYSGGYEQY
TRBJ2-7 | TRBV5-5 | ASSPWAGSSYEQY
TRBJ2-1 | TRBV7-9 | ASGLGWSYDEQF
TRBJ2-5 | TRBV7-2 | ASSLNVWETQY
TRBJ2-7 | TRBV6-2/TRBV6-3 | ASSYSHPEQY
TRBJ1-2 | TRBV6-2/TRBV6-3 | ASSLAPGPDYGYT
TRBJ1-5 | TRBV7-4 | ASSHTQQVYGNQPQH
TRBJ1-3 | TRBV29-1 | SARQGNSGNTIY
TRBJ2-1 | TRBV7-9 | ASSSTESSYNEQF
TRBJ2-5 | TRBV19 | ASSIQGGSSTQY